The 23 T cell receptor beta chains reported below all come from one sample, sequenced in a study of human T cells and chemical hapten exposure (dated by TCRdb to the early 2020s). Libraries were constructed by RACE. The sequencing machine was a NextSeq 500. TCRdb handled the public reads itself, with Q25 trimming in fastp and clone calling in MiXCR, and kept productive beta chains. CDR3 protein sequences are deduplicated, and each keeps its most common genes and DNA. This sample holds tens of thousands of distinct CDR3 sequences; approximately 13% were observed only once. 2.4% of the sample comes from the top ten. The sample's time point, from its label and the paper: patch test 3, about 24 weeks after DPC sensitization. The treatment or condition label for this specimen denotes: therapeutic diphenylcyclopropenone sensitization with weekly scalp DPC. This material consisted of whole blood, taken in connection with sensitization to the hapten diphenylcyclopropenone (DPC). The receptors shown here come from a man under 40 with alopecia areata. Some clones in this sample may be carry-over from other donors' samples.

The rearrangement uses TRBV4-2 and TRBJ1-6; no definite D call. Germline V CDR1 and CDR2: LGHNA, YNFKEQ. The CDR3 totals 13 residues. V was trimmed by 3 bases and J by 9 bases, leaving 9 bases between them. The CDR3 sequence is CASSQEKGSPLHF. For the CDR3, the DNA is TGTGCCAGCAGCCAGGAAAAAGGTTCACCCCTCCACTTT.

CDR3 in DNA: TGTGCCAGCAGTATAGGGGATAGGACTGAAGCTTTCTTT. Residues: CASSIGDRTEAFF. This chain joins TRBV6-1 and TRBJ1-1; tentatively, D is TRBD1 (5 bases). V was pared by 5 bases and J by 5 bases, with 12 bases between. The V gene's germline CDR1 is MNHNS and CDR2 SASEGT. The CDR3 length is 13 residues.

V and J are TRBV6-1 and TRBJ1-1, with 7 bases aligning to TRBD1. This CDR3 is 15 amino acids long. Germline CDR1 MNHNS, CDR2 SASEGT. V was pared by 8 bases and J by 0 bases, with 9 bases of the junction left unmatched. This chain's CDR3 is CASGRQGRMNTEAFF. In DNA form, the CDR3 reads TGTGCCAGCGGGCGACAGGGTCGCATGAACACTGAAGCTTTCTTT.

This clonotype was observed at least ten times. The gene calls are TRBV3-1 and TRBJ1-1, with D maybe TRBD1 (6 bases). The CDR3 sequence is 14 residues long. V shed 5 bases and J shed 1 base, with 11 bases lying between them. Germline CDR1 reads LGHDT; CDR2 reads YNNKEL (reference sequence). CDR3 coding DNA: TGTGCCAGCAGCTCAATAGGGGGGAACACTGAAGCTTTCTTT. The encoded protein is CASSSIGGNTEAFF.

This clonotype showed up many times. This CDR3 is CASSLQTETVENTGELFF. CDR3 coding DNA: TGTGCCAGCAGTCTACAAACAGAGACAGTAGAAAACACCGGGGAGCTGTTTTTT. This chain connects TRBV28 to TRBJ2-2, with D possibly being TRBD1 (5 bases). In germline, CDR1 is MDHEN, CDR2 SYDVKM. The length of the CDR3 is 18 residues. V was clipped by 5 bases and J by 2 bases, with 21 bases between them.

In its sample, this clonotype was seen a few times. The gene calls are TRBV7-2 and TRBJ2-3, with 8 bases that match TRBD2. J was trimmed by 5 bases and V by 2 bases; bases with no gene match: 9. In germline, CDR1 is SGHTA, CDR2 FQGNSA. The CDR3 covers 16 residues. CDR3 bases: TGTGCCAGCAGCTTACCGGCGGGGGGTCGAATAGATACGCAGTATTTT. This sequence encodes CASSLPAGGRIDTQYF.

This clonotype has ten or more counts. This chain connects TRBV7-8 to TRBJ1-5; tentative D call: TRBD1 (5 bases). The V end lost 2 bases, the J end lost 3 bases, and 11 bases lay between the germline ends. Germline CDR1 SGHVS, CDR2 FQNEAQ. CDR3 length: 15 amino acids. CDR3 bases: TGTGCCAGCAGCTTAATGGGGCAAAACAATCAGCCCCAGCATTTT. This sequence encodes CASSLMGQNNQPQHF.

The chain uses TRBV2 and TRBJ2-2; D call uncertain. Trimming took off 5 bases at V and 3 bases at J, with 13 bases between the two ends. The CDR3 is made up of 15 amino acids. The V gene's germline CDR1 is SNHLY and CDR2 FYNNEI. The CDR3 DNA reads TGTGCCAGCAGTCTTAGTGAAGGGTACACCGGGGAGCTGTTTTTT. It specifies CASSLSEGYTGELFF.

This clonotype has only a few counts. This sequence joins TRBV7-9 and TRBJ1-1; TRBD1 might be the D (6 bases). The germline V and J ends were trimmed by 1 base and 7 bases, with 16 bases remaining between them. Germline V gives CDR1 SEHNR, CDR2 FQNEAQ (reference sequence). The CDR3 loop spans 15 amino acids. Here the CDR3 reads CASSLVAAGVGEAFF. The DNA for the CDR3 is TGTGCCAGCAGCTTAGTAGCGGCAGGGGTTGGTGAAGCTTTCTTT.

The table lists this clonotype with many counts. The V call is TRBV12-3 or TRBV12-4, the J call TRBJ1-2; D is perhaps TRBD1 (5 bases). Trimming removed 4 bases from V and 2 bases from J, with 8 bases in between. The CDR3 sequence is 13 residues long. CDR3 residues: CASSSNRNYGYTF. Here the CDR3 DNA reads TGTGCCAGCAGTTCGAACAGGAACTATGGCTACACCTTC.

This clonotype appeared many times. CDR3 residues: CSVLTDRGPDLGAQYF. CDR3 DNA sequence: TGCAGCGTTCTAACGGACAGGGGCCCCGACCTTGGGGCCCAGTACTTC. The chain couples TRBV29-1 to TRBJ2-5; TRBD1 aligns across 9 bases. The trim removed 5 bases at V and 9 bases at J, leaving 19 bases unmatched. This CDR3 has 16 residues. From germline, CDR1 is SQVTM and CDR2 ANQGSEA. The full variable domain, completed using reference TRBV29-1 and TRBJ2-5, is SAVISQKPSRDICQRGTSLTIQCQVDSQVTMMFWYRQQPGQSLTLIATANQGSEATYESGFVIDKFPISRPNLTFSTLTVSNMSPEDSSIYLCSVLTDRGPDLGAQYFGPGTRLLVL.

The table lists this clonotype with many counts. This chain links TRBV18 with TRBJ2-3; D uncertain. Trimming shortened V by 2 bases and J by 7 bases, and 19 bases separated the two germline ends. Germline CDR1 and CDR2: KGHSH and LQKENI. The length of the CDR3 is 16 residues. In nucleotides, the CDR3 is TGTGCCAGCTCACCAATCAAGACGTCCCGCCCAAATACGCAGTATTTT. Encoded protein: CASSPIKTSRPNTQYF.

This clonotype was seen ten or more times. The genes are TRBV7-9 and TRBJ2-1; D is undetermined. Trimming took off 5 bases at V and 10 bases at J, with 9 bases between the two ends. The CDR3 is 11 residues long. Germline V gives CDR1 SEHNR, CDR2 FQNEAQ (reference sequence). The CDR3 nucleotides read TGTGCCAGCAGCCTGCCACGGGAGCAGTTCTTC. This translates into CASSLPREQFF.

The rearrangement uses TRBV6-5 and TRBJ2-3; D might be TRBD2 (5 bases). This CDR3 is 14 amino acids long. Trimming stripped 10 bases from V and 7 bases from J, with 21 bases between. The germline gives CDR1 MNHEY, CDR2 SVGAGI. Here the CDR3 reads CATGREGPQNTQYF. The CDR3 DNA reads as TGTGCCACCGGCCGGGAAGGGCCTCAAAATACGCAGTATTTT.

V is TRBV12-3 or TRBV12-4 and J is TRBJ1-6; TRBD1 is a possible D gene (6 bases). The ends were cut back, 5 bases at V and 4 bases at J, with 18 bases in the middle. This CDR3 is 17 amino acids long. The CDR3 DNA reads as TGTGCCAGCAGTCCCAACGAGGGGGGCATTTATAATTCACCCCTCCACTTT. Its translation is CASSPNEGGIYNSPLHF.

CDR3 coding DNA: TGTGCCAGCAGTGAATGGACAGGGGGCAGCGTCTACACCTTC. Translated, it gives CASSEWTGGSVYTF. V and J are TRBV2 and TRBJ1-2; TRBD1 matches at 11 bases. The CDR3 runs 14 residues. The germline V gene has CDR1 SNHLY and CDR2 FYNNEI. The ends lost 2 bases at V and 10 bases at J; junction bases unmatched: 6.

At least ten counts were recorded for this clonotype. V and J are TRBV5-4 and TRBJ2-3, with 9 bases that match TRBD2. V lost 2 bases and J lost 2; bases outside the gene matches: 3. The germline V gene encodes CDR1 SGHNT and CDR2 YYREEE (reference sequence). The CDR3 runs 15 residues. CDR3 DNA sequence: TGTGCCAGCAGCTTCCTAGCGGGAATCACAGATACGCAGTATTTT. Its protein product is CASSFLAGITDTQYF.

The chain is built from TRBV7-2 and TRBJ1-1; TRBD1 might be the D (5 bases). The CDR3 runs to 17 residues. CDR1 is SGHTA, CDR2 FQGNSA, per germline. V gave up 5 bases and J gave up 1 base, with 20 bases separating them. The CDR3 DNA follows: TGTGCCAGCAGCCAAATTACAGTAAGCAGGGCGAACACTGAAGCTTTCTTT. Residues: CASSQITVSRANTEAFF.

This clonotype was recorded a few times. The V and J genes are TRBV9 and TRBJ1-1; TRBD1 is a possible D gene (5 bases). The CDR3 contains 15 residues. V was clipped by 4 bases and J by 3 bases, with 16 bases between them. Germline assignment: CDR1 SGDLS and CDR2 YYNGEE. CDR3 in DNA: TGTGCCAGCAGCCCTACCGAGGGACGGCACACTGAAGCTTTCTTT. This codes for CASSPTEGRHTEAFF. Complete variable domain (other parts from reference TRBV9 and TRBJ1-1): DSGVTQTPKHLITATGQRVTLRCSPRSGDLSVYWYQQSLDQGLQFLIQYYNGEERAKGNILERFSAQQFPDLHSELNLSSLELGDSALYFCASSPTEGRHTEAFFGQGTRLTVV.

V gene TRBV28 combines with J gene TRBJ2-7; 7 positions agree with TRBD2. Germline-derived CDR1 and CDR2 are MDHEN and SYDVKM. The CDR3 has 15 amino acids. V dropped 6 bases and J dropped 2; count of bases not matched to a gene: 10. The CDR3 loop reads CASSSPWGGTYEQYF. CDR3 DNA sequence: TGTGCCAGCAGCTCCCCCTGGGGGGGGACCTACGAGCAGTACTTC.

The J gene is TRBJ1-1, the V gene TRBV12-3 or TRBV12-4; perhaps TRBD1 as D (5 bases). The V and J ends lost 8 bases and 5 bases respectively, with 21 bases between them. The CDR3 sequence is 15 residues long. The chain's CDR3 is CASRPGRLSGTEAFF. In DNA, the CDR3 is TGTGCCAGCCGACCCGGGAGGTTGTCAGGGACTGAAGCTTTCTTT.

The chain recombines TRBV28 with TRBJ2-7; possible D gene TRBD2, 5 bases. Trimming cost V 2 bases and J 2 bases, with 10 bases left between them. The CDR3 runs to 14 residues. Germline CDR1 and CDR2: MDHEN and SYDVKM. CDR3 nucleotides: TGTGCCAGCAGTTTAGTCTCAGCGGCCTACGAGCAGTACTTC. It translates to CASSLVSAAYEQYF.

This clonotype was picked up a small number of times. The rearrangement joins TRBV4-1 to TRBJ1-5; perhaps TRBD1 as D (6 bases). Trimming removed 4 bases at V and 5 bases at J, with 15 bases between. The CDR3 sequence is 15 residues long. CDR1 and CDR2 from the germline V gene are MGHRA and YSYEKL. The CDR3 reads CASSPAGQSYQPQHF. In DNA form, the CDR3 reads TGCGCCAGCAGCCCGGCCGGACAGTCCTATCAGCCCCAGCATTTT.